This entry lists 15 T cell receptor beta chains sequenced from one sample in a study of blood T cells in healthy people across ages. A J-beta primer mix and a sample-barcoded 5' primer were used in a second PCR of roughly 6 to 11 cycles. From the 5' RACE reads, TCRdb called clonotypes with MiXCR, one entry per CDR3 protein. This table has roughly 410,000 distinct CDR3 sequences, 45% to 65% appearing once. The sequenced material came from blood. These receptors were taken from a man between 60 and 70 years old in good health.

The CDR3, as DNA: TGTGCCAGCAGTTACACCAGGTCCTACGAGCAGTACTTC. It is translated as CASSYTRSYEQYF. J is TRBJ2-7 and V is TRBV6-6; the D is unclear. V shed 2 bases and J shed 1 base, with 6 bases lying between them. Germline V gene lookup returns CDR1 MNHNY and CDR2 SVGAGI (reference sequence). The CDR3 is 13 amino acids.

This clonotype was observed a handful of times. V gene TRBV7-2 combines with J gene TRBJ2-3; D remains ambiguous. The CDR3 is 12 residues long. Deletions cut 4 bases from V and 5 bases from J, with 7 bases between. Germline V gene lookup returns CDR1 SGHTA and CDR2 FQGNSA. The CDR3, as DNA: TGTGCCAGCAGCTCCTGGGTAGATACGCAGTATTTT. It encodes CASSSWVDTQYF.

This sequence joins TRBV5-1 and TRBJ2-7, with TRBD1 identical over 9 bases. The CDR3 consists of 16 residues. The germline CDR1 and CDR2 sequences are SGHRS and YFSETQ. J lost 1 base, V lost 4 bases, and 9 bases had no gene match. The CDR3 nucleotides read TGCGCCAGCAGCCCCCGGTCGGACAGGGGATCCTACGAGCAGTACTTC. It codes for CASSPRSDRGSYEQYF.

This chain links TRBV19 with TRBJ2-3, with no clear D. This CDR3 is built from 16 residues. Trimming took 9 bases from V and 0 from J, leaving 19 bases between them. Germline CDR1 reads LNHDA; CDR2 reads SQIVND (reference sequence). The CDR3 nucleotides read TGTGCCAGCCAGTATAGAGGACGGTCGAGCACAGATACGCAGTATTTT. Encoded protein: CASQYRGRSSTDTQYF.

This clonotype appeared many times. For the CDR3, the DNA is TGCAGCGTAGACAGATACAATGAGCAGTTCTTC. It translates to CSVDRYNEQFF. The chain carries TRBV29-1 and TRBJ2-1, with D perhaps TRBD1 (5 bases). Germline loops: CDR1 SQVTM, CDR2 ANQGSEA. Trimming took 6 bases from V and 4 from J, leaving 7 bases between them. This CDR3 region has 11 residues.

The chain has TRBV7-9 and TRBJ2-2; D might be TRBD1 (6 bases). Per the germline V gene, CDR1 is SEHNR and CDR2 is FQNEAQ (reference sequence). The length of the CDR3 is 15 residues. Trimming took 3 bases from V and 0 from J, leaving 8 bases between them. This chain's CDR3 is CASSLDSANTGELFF. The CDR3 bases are TGTGCCAGCAGCTTGGACAGCGCGAACACCGGGGAGCTGTTTTTT.

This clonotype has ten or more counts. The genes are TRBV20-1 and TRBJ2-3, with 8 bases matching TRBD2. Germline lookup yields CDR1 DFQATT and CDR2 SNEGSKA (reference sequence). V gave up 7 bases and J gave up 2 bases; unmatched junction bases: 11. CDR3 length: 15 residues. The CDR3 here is CSVDGGAHLTDTQYF. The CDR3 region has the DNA TGCAGTGTTGACGGGGGGGCCCACCTCACAGATACGCAGTATTTT.

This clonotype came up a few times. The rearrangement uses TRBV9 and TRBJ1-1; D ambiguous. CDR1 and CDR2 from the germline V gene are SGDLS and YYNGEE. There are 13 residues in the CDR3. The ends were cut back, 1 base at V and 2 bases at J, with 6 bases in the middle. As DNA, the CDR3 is TGTGCCAGCAGCGTAACAGCCAACACTGAAGCTTTCTTT. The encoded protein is CASSVTANTEAFF.

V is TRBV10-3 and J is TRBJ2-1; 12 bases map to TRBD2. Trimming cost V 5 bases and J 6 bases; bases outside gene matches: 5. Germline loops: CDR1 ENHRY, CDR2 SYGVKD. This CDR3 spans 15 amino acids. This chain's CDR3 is CAISPLAGGRNEQFF. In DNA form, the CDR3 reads TGTGCCATCAGTCCTCTAGCGGGAGGGCGCAATGAGCAGTTCTTC.

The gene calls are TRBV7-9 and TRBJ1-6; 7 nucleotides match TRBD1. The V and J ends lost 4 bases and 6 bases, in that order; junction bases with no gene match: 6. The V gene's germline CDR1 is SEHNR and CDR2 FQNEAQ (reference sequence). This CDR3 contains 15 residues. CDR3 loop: CASSSRGGLNSPLHF. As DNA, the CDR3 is TGTGCCAGCAGCTCCAGGGGGGGCCTTAATTCACCCCTCCACTTT.

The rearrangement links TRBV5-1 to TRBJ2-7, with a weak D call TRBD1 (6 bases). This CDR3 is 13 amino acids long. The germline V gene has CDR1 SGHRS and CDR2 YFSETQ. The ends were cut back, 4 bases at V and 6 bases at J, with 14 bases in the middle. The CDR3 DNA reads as TGCGCCAGCAGCAGACCCGGGACATCCGAGCAGTACTTC. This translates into CASSRPGTSEQYF.

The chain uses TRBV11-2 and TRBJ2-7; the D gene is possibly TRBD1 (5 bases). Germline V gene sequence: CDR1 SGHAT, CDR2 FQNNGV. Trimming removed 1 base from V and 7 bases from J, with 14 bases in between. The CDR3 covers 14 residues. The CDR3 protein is CASSLVEQAKEQYF. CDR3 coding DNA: TGTGCCAGCAGCTTAGTGGAACAGGCTAAGGAGCAGTACTTC.

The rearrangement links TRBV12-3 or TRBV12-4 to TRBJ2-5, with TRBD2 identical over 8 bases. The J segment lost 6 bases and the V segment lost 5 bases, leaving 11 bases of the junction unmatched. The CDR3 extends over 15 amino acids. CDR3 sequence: CASSILAGNWKTQYF. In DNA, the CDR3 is TGTGCCAGCAGTATTTTAGCGGGAAATTGGAAGACCCAGTACTTC.

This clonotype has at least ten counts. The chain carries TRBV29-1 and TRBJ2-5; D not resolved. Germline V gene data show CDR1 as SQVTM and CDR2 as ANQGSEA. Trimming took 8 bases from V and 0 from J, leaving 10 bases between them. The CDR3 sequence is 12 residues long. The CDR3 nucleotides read TGCAGCTTCCAGGAGTACCAAGAGACCCAGTACTTC. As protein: CSFQEYQETQYF. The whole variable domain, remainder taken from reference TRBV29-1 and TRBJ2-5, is SAVISQKPSRDICQRGTSLTIQCQVDSQVTMMFWYRQQPGQSLTLIATANQGSEATYESGFVIDKFPISRPNLTFSTLTVSNMSPEDSSIYLCSFQEYQETQYFGPGTRLLVL.

This CDR3 reads CSDQYGYNEQYF. The CDR3 coding sequence is TGCAGTGACCAATACGGGTACAATGAGCAGTACTTC. The chain employs TRBV29-1 and TRBJ2-7; no definite D call. The CDR3 loop spans 12 amino acids. Germline V gene lookup returns CDR1 SQVTM and CDR2 ANQGSEA.